This is a list of T cell receptor beta chains from one sample in a study of cytotoxic CD8 clonotypes in ibrutinib-treated CLL. Clones were read by immunoSEQ multiplex PCR, and TCRdb kept only the in-frame ones, dropping some. The sample includes a few hundred thousand clones, about 80% seen only once; the top ten take 6.5% to 8%. The specimen comprised PBMCs, sampled before ibrutinib treatment. The source is a human donor with chronic lymphocytic leukemia. The CDR3 runs from the conserved cysteine through the conserved F or W. The D gene is left open where the match is weak. Part of the rows lack a size; the others show once, few, many or a class for expanded clones.

clone size: NA
V gene: TRBV4-2
D gene: TRBD2
CDR3 protein: CASSQLAGVLTEQFF

clone size: once
V gene: TRBV2
D gene: TRBD1
CDR3 protein: CASRRTGNGELFF

clone size: once
V gene: TRBV18
D gene: NA
CDR3 protein: CASSPRAPGLGEQYF

clone size: once
V gene: TRBV20-1
D gene: NA
CDR3 protein: CSVYRGWGYTF

clone size: NA
V gene: TRBV9
D gene: TRBD2
CDR3 protein: CASSVVMTSGKNEQFF

clone size: few
V gene: TRBV25-1
D gene: NA
CDR3 protein: CASSEWQGDEAFF

clone size: NA
V gene: TRBV18
D gene: NA
CDR3 protein: CASSRRDGSEAFF

clone size: NA
V gene: TRBV15
D gene: NA
CDR3 protein: CATSSSLRSSTDTQYF

clone size: NA
V gene: TRBV7-2
D gene: NA
CDR3 protein: CASSPGVRNTEAFF

clone size: NA
V gene: TRBV25-1
D gene: NA
CDR3 protein: CASSADSSYNEQFF

clone size: NA
V gene: TRBV23-1
D gene: NA
CDR3 protein: CASSQLRQEEVWRWGNNEQFF

clone size: NA
V gene: TRBV11-2
D gene: TRBD2
CDR3 protein: CASSETQGGETQYF

clone size: NA
V gene: TRBV27
D gene: NA
CDR3 protein: CASSLSYRVLLNEQFF

clone size: NA
V gene: TRBV5-4
D gene: NA
CDR3 protein: CASSSEYEQYF

clone size: NA
V gene: TRBV10-3
D gene: TRBD2
CDR3 protein: CAISESASGGPYNEQFF

clone size: NA
V gene: TRBV29-1
D gene: NA
CDR3 protein: CSVPGAYGYTF

clone size: NA
V gene: TRBV27
D gene: NA
CDR3 protein: CARPIQHF

clone size: NA
V gene: TRBV11-2
D gene: NA
CDR3 protein: CASSLWAAEETQYF

clone size: few
V gene: TRBV7-2
D gene: TRBD2
CDR3 protein: CASGKPGTSRNEQFF

clone size: NA
V gene: TRBV5-1
D gene: NA
CDR3 protein: CASRQNGASHEQFF

clone size: NA
V gene: TRBV30
D gene: TRBD2
CDR3 protein: CAWSVSRTSGDYEQYF

clone size: NA
V gene: TRBV7-2
D gene: NA
CDR3 protein: CASSYGWGEQFF

clone size: NA
V gene: TRBV12-5
D gene: TRBD1
CDR3 protein: CASGLGGQGFDTGELFF

clone size: NA
V gene: TRBV25-1
D gene: TRBD1
CDR3 protein: CASSTTGDQPQHF

clone size: NA
V gene: TRBV6-1
D gene: NA
CDR3 protein: CASRAPGHSYEQYF

clone size: NA
V gene: TRBV7-2
D gene: NA
CDR3 protein: CASSSRLGLNEQFF

clone size: few
V gene: TRBV7-2
D gene: TRBD1
CDR3 protein: CASSWTGGNTGELFF

clone size: once
V gene: TRBV21-1
D gene: NA
CDR3 protein: CASSKSSGTPSYEQYF

clone size: NA
V gene: TRBV30
D gene: NA
CDR3 protein: CAWTRDHEQYF

clone size: NA
V gene: TRBV15
D gene: NA
CDR3 protein: CATSRDLSYEQYF

clone size: NA
V gene: TRBV12-5
D gene: NA
CDR3 protein: CASGLGQVITDTQYF

clone size: NA
V gene: TRBV6-1
D gene: NA
CDR3 protein: CASIRKSDRFEQYF

clone size: few
V gene: TRBV6-5
D gene: NA
CDR3 protein: CASSHGETQYF

clone size: once
V gene: TRBV19
D gene: NA
CDR3 protein: CASSTSDSLYGYTF

clone size: NA
V gene: TRBV25-1
D gene: NA
CDR3 protein: CASSGSGPYNEQFF

clone size: NA
V gene: TRBV5-1
D gene: TRBD2
CDR3 protein: CASSYTGTSSYNEQFF

clone size: NA
V gene: TRBV11-2
D gene: NA
CDR3 protein: CASSLARQTHYEQYF

clone size: NA
V gene: TRBV21-1
D gene: NA
CDR3 protein: CASRERRISNQPQHF

clone size: NA
V gene: TRBV6-5
D gene: TRBD1
CDR3 protein: CASRFTGTGAEKLFF

clone size: NA
V gene: TRBV29-1
D gene: NA
CDR3 protein: CSAETEDGYTF

clone size: NA
V gene: TRBV6-5
D gene: NA
CDR3 protein: CASSYRRVGEQFF

clone size: NA
V gene: TRBV4-3
D gene: TRBD2
CDR3 protein: CASSWGIAGGETQYF

clone size: NA
V gene: TRBV9
D gene: NA
CDR3 protein: CASSGGSVGQPQHF

clone size: few
V gene: TRBV29-1
D gene: NA
CDR3 protein: CSVEDYRAYGYTF

clone size: NA
V gene: TRBV7-2
D gene: TRBD1
CDR3 protein: CASSPRTGRHEQYF

clone size: NA
V gene: TRBV7-7
D gene: TRBD1
CDR3 protein: CASSLDRAYEQYF

clone size: NA
V gene: TRBV5-6
D gene: NA
CDR3 protein: CASSLRGRAPQETQYF

clone size: once
V gene: TRBV9
D gene: NA
CDR3 protein: CASSVVSSSYNEQFF

clone size: NA
V gene: TRBV4-2
D gene: NA
CDR3 protein: CASSGQAGSYNEQFF

clone size: NA
V gene: TRBV4-3
D gene: NA
CDR3 protein: CASSQEPGLGRGTEAFF

clone size: few
V gene: TRBV29-1
D gene: NA
CDR3 protein: CSVPARWGYGYTF